These 8 T cell receptor beta chains were sequenced from one sample in a study of T cell responses to AZD1222 COVID-19 vaccine. The method was immunoSEQ multiplex PCR; TCRdb's version includes in-frame clones alone and lacks a portion of them. This table has some 150,000 clones, roughly nine tenths appearing once. The sequenced sample was peripheral blood, obtained 28 days after the second AZD1222 dose. These receptors were taken from an adult who received the AZD1222 COVID-19 vaccine.

The genes are TRBV5-3 and TRBJ2-3; 10 bases fit TRBD2. TRBV5-3 is an ORF; its function is uncertain. The V segment lost 3 bases and the J segment 2 bases; nucleotides outside the gene matches: 15. This CDR3 contains 19 residues. As DNA, the CDR3 is TGTGCCAGAAGCTCTGGTGCAAGCGGGAGGGCCCCCCACACAGATACGCAGTATTTT. Translating it yields CARSSGASGRAPHTDTQYF.

The chain recombines TRBV4-1 with TRBJ1-5; unclear D gene. The CDR3 has 15 amino acids. Germline V CDR1 and CDR2: MGHRA, YSYEKL. V was pared by 1 base and J by 3 bases, with 10 bases between. The CDR3 is CASSQGFPDNQPQHF. DNA for the CDR3: TGCGCCAGCAGCCAAGGTTTCCCTGACAATCAGCCCCAGCATTTT.

The chain employs TRBV2 and TRBJ1-5; possibly TRBD1 for D (5 bases). This CDR3 has 14 amino acids. Trimming took off 7 bases at V and 3 bases at J, with 13 bases between the two ends. Germline values: CDR1 SNHLY, CDR2 FYNNEI. CDR3 amino acids: CASTLDSPNQPQHF. CDR3 nucleotides: TGTGCCAGCACCCTAGACAGTCCCAATCAGCCCCAGCATTTT.

This chain connects TRBV4-3 to TRBJ1-1, with 9 bases fitting TRBD1. The V and J ends lost 1 base and 3 bases, in that order; junction bases with no gene match: 12. Per germline, CDR1 LGHNA and CDR2 YSLEER. The CDR3 is made up of 18 amino acids. The CDR3 nucleotides are TGCGCCAGCAGCCAAGGTCCACAGGGGGCGCAGGTGGACACTGAAGCTTTCTTT. It specifies CASSQGPQGAQVDTEAFF.

The rearrangement uses TRBV27 and TRBJ2-7; possible D gene TRBD2, 5 bases. The germline CDR1 and CDR2 sequences are MNHEY and SMNVEV (reference sequence). CDR3 length equals 14 residues. V shed 1 base and J shed 3 bases, with 10 bases lying between them. The CDR3 loop reads CASSLFGGSYEQYF. The CDR3 DNA reads as TGTGCCAGCAGTTTATTTGGTGGGAGCTACGAGCAGTACTTC.

The CDR3 region is CATSDPGLAGAPYNEQFF. CDR3 in DNA: TGTGCCACCAGTGACCCGGGACTAGCGGGAGCCCCCTACAATGAGCAGTTCTTC. The chain employs TRBV24-1 and TRBJ2-1, with TRBD2 matching 14 bases. The CDR3 consists of 18 residues. V lost 4 bases to trimming and J lost 2 bases; unmatched junction nucleotides: 6. Germline CDR1 is KGHDR and CDR2 is SFDVKD.

The chain recombines TRBV18 with TRBJ2-1, with D maybe TRBD1 (5 bases). Germline V gene lookup returns CDR1 KGHSH and CDR2 LQKENI. V lost 6 bases, J lost 8 bases, and 8 bases lay in between. CDR3 length equals 11 residues. The chain's CDR3 is CASSQGDEQFF. Written as DNA, the CDR3 is TGTGCCAGCTCCCAGGGTGATGAGCAGTTCTTC.

The V gene is TRBV24-1, the J gene TRBJ2-7; D not certain. There are 18 residues in the CDR3. V was trimmed by 0 bases and J by 2 bases, leaving 19 bases between them. Germline V lookup: CDR1 KGHDR, CDR2 SFDVKD. CDR3 in amino acids: CATSDLRTRPDGTYEQYF. CDR3 DNA: TGTGCCACCAGTGATTTGAGGACGAGGCCGGACGGAACCTACGAGCAGTACTTC.